This T cell receptor beta chain was retrieved from a study of blood T cells in healthy people across ages. This clonotype was seen a handful of times. With a J-beta primer mix and a sample-barcoded 5' primer, a second PCR ran about 7 to 11 cycles. MiXCR, run by TCRdb on the 5' RACE reads, gives a single entry per CDR3 protein. This sample yields more than 1.4 million distinct CDR3 sequences, of which approximately 42% are seen a single time; 7.9% belongs to the top ten. Trimming cost V 1 base and J 0 bases; bases outside gene matches: 9. Per germline, CDR1 DFQATT and CDR2 SNEGSKA (reference sequence). The CDR3 is made up of 18 amino acids.

The genes are TRBV20-1 and TRBJ2-1, with 10 bases fitting TRBD1. Source material: blood. This sequence originates from a woman between 18 and 29 years old in good health. CDR3 amino acids: CSARAGQGTSSSYNEQFF. DNA of the CDR3: TGCAGTGCTAGAGCGGGACAGGGGACATCGAGCTCCTACAATGAGCAGTTCTTC.